This T cell receptor beta chain was retrieved from a study of identical twins. Study results and caveats: There was more out-of-frame TCR alpha sharing in monozygotic twins than models estimated. Abundant cord blood beta clonotypes carried fewer insertions; memory repertoires showed none.

Each cDNA held unique molecular identifiers, and template switching gave it a universal primer site. MiXCR, run by TCRdb on the 5' RACE reads, gives a single entry per CDR3 protein. The sample records hundreds of thousands of distinct CDR3 sequences, around 8% being singletons. This CDR3 has 12 amino acids. A word on this clonotype: What it binds is unknown. One end of the junction varies from germline; a read error may be responsible.

The sample was also reused in another study, on yellow fever vaccine responses in identical twins.

The sequenced sample was memory (CD45RO+) T cells sorted from blood. The J gene is TRBJ1-1, the V gene TRBV12-3 or TRBV12-4, with D tentatively TRBD1 (6 bases). The TCR sequence derives from a woman between 18 and 29 years old in good health. The CDR3 sequence is CASSLEGGSGIF. The CDR3 nucleotides are TGTGCCAGCAGTTTAGAGGGGGGCTCGGGGATCTTT.